The next 30 T cell receptor beta chains were all read from a single sample in a study of T cell responses to AZD1222 COVID-19 vaccine. Using immunoSEQ multiplex PCR, the repertoire was profiled, and TCRdb retains in-frame clones only, with some absent. The table records 100,000 to 150,000 clones, 70% to 90% of them present only once. The source material was peripheral blood, sampled on day 0 of AZD1222 vaccination. These receptor sequences come from an adult in good health.

This clone was observed once. The V call is TRBV5-6, the J call TRBJ2-2; 11 bases map to TRBD1. After removal of 2 bases from V and 4 bases from J, the junction contained 4 bases not matched to a gene. The CDR3 is made up of 16 amino acids. Germline CDR1 SGHDT, CDR2 YYEEEE. In nucleotides, the CDR3 is TGTGCCAGCAGCTTCGGGACAGGGGGTATCACCGGGGAGCTGTTTTTT. It yields the protein CASSFGTGGITGELFF.

This chain joins TRBV30 and TRBJ1-5; D ambiguous. This CDR3 region has 15 residues. The germline V gene has CDR1 GTSNPN and CDR2 SVGIG (reference sequence). Trimming took off 0 bases at V and 0 bases at J, with 9 bases between the two ends. The CDR3 DNA is TGTGCCTGGAGTGTACCGGCTCTTAGCAATCAGCCCCAGCATTTT. Protein sequence: CAWSVPALSNQPQHF.

This sequence joins TRBV7-9 and TRBJ1-2; D is undetermined. Trimming took 2 bases from V and 10 from J, leaving 8 bases between them. Germline-derived CDR1 and CDR2 are SEHNR and FQNEAQ (reference sequence). The CDR3 sequence is 11 residues long. CDR3 nucleotides: TGTGCCAGCAGCTTAAGGTGGTCCTACACCTTC. This translates into CASSLRWSYTF.

The chain joins TRBV7-8 to TRBJ2-5, with no clear D. Germline loops: CDR1 SGHVS, CDR2 FQNEAQ. Trimming removed 5 bases from V and 2 bases from J, with 9 bases in between. The CDR3 is 13 residues long. CDR3 in amino acids: CASSRVGQETQYF. CDR3 bases: TGTGCCAGCAGCCGGGTGGGGCAAGAGACCCAGTACTTC.

The chain employs TRBV30 and TRBJ2-1, with no clear D. Trimming stripped 2 bases from V and 0 bases from J, with 14 bases between. Germline V gene data show CDR1 as GTSNPN and CDR2 as SVGIG (reference sequence). CDR3 length equals 16 residues. DNA of the CDR3: TGTGCCTGGAGTCAAAGAGGCCATACCTCCTACAATGAGCAGTTCTTC. Protein sequence: CAWSQRGHTSYNEQFF.

The chain combines TRBV5-4 with TRBJ2-2; TRBD2 matches at 8 bases. Germline lookup yields CDR1 SGHNT and CDR2 YYREEE (reference sequence). With 4 bases clipped from V and 5 bases from J, the junction kept 7 bases outside the gene matches. This CDR3 is 15 amino acids long. CDR3 coding DNA: TGTGCCAGCAGCCCGCGGGGGGCCCAAACCGGGGAGCTGTTTTTT. The encoded protein is CASSPRGAQTGELFF.

The chain carries TRBV27 and TRBJ2-2; 8 nucleotides align to TRBD1. CDR1 is MNHEY, CDR2 SMNVEV, per germline (reference sequence). Trimming at V came to 3 bases and at J to 8 bases, leaving 5 bases not matched to a gene. The CDR3 runs to 14 residues. As DNA, the CDR3 is TGTGCCAGCAGTTTCGACAGGGGAACGGGGGAGCTGTTTTTT. Residues: CASSFDRGTGELFF.

The genes are TRBV19 and TRBJ2-7, with TRBD2 identical over 10 bases. CDR3 length equals 15 residues. The V segment lost 7 bases and the J segment 2 bases; nucleotides outside the gene matches: 8. The germline CDR1 and CDR2 sequences are LNHDA and SQIVND (reference sequence). The CDR3 spells CASKGSSGSPYEQYF. CDR3 DNA: TGTGCCAGTAAGGGGTCTAGCGGGAGCCCCTACGAGCAGTACTTC. The complete variable domain, with remaining parts taken from reference TRBV19 and TRBJ2-7, reads DGGITQSPKYLFRKEGQNVTLSCEQNLNHDAMYWYRQDPGQGLRLIYYSQIVNDFQKGDIAEGYSVSREKKESFPLTVTSAQKNPTAFYLCASKGSSGSPYEQYFGPGTRLTVT.

CDR3 nucleotide sequence: TGTGCCAGCAGACTTAAAACAGCTTTCTTT. Protein: CASRLKTAFF. The chain joins TRBV28 to TRBJ1-1, with D unclear. CDR3 length: 10 residues. CDR1 MDHEN and CDR2 SYDVKM come from the germline V gene. The germline V and J ends were trimmed by 6 bases and 10 bases, with 9 bases remaining between them.

This chain joins TRBV15 and TRBJ2-7; 7 nucleotides line up with TRBD2. With V trimmed by 0 bases and J by 5 bases, 1 base remained unmatched. CDR3 length: 13 residues. CDR1 and CDR2 from the germline V gene are LNHNV and YYDKDF (reference sequence). The CDR3 region has the DNA TGTGCCACCAGCAGAGATCGGGGGGACGAGCAGTACTTC. This translates into CATSRDRGDEQYF.

The V gene is TRBV12-3 or TRBV12-4, the J gene TRBJ1-5, with a weak D call TRBD1 (5 bases). This CDR3 region has 13 residues. Trimming took off 5 bases at V and 5 bases at J, with 10 bases between the two ends. The CDR3 DNA reads TGTGCCAGCAGTGGGACGGGGGATCAGCCCCAGCATTTT. It encodes CASSGTGDQPQHF.

The chain is built from TRBV19 and TRBJ1-1, with D tentatively TRBD1 (5 bases). Between the trimmed V and J ends, which lost 4 bases and 0 bases, there was a span of 12 bases. The CDR3 runs 15 residues. Per the germline V gene, CDR1 is LNHDA and CDR2 is SQIVND (reference sequence). As DNA, the CDR3 is TGTGCCAGTAGTACGGGGCATACTATGAACACTGAAGCTTTCTTT. It is translated as CASSTGHTMNTEAFF.

V gene TRBV10-3 combines with J gene TRBJ1-1; D perhaps matches TRBD1 (6 bases). This CDR3 has 14 amino acids. Germline V CDR1 and CDR2: ENHRY, SYGVKD. With 4 bases removed from V and 4 bases from J, the gap between germline ends came to 13 bases. Written as DNA, the CDR3 is TGTGCCATCAGTGTGCTTCAGGGGAGCACTGAAGCTTTCTTT. Residues: CAISVLQGSTEAFF.

This clone was seen once. This chain joins TRBV7-9 and TRBJ2-3, with a weak D call TRBD2 (5 bases). The V end lost 4 bases, the J end lost 6 bases, and 8 bases lay between the germline ends. The length of the CDR3 is 12 residues. CDR1 SEHNR and CDR2 FQNEAQ come from the germline V gene (reference sequence). The CDR3 region is CASSSPGDTQYF. The DNA for the CDR3 is TGTGCCAGCAGCTCCCCGGGGGATACGCAGTATTTT. The full variable domain, with the rest looked up from reference TRBV7-9 and TRBJ2-3, is DTGVSQNPRHKITKRGQNVTFRCDPISEHNRLYWYRQTLGQGPEFLTYFQNEAQLEKSRLLSDRFSAERPKGSFSTLEIQRTEQGDSAMYLCASSSPGDTQYFGPGTRLTVL.

This sequence joins TRBV18 and TRBJ1-5; possible D gene TRBD1, 5 bases. The germline gives CDR1 KGHSH, CDR2 LQKENI. V lost 2 bases, J lost 6 bases, and 17 bases lay in between. The CDR3 is 16 amino acids. The CDR3 here is CASSPGLGGGSQPQHF. CDR3 DNA: TGTGCCAGCTCACCAGGTCTGGGGGGTGGGAGTCAGCCCCAGCATTTT. Based on the CDR3 plus reference TRBV18 and TRBJ1-5, the full variable domain is NAGVMQNPRHLVRRRGQEARLRCSPMKGHSHVYWYRQLPEEGLKFMVYLQKENIIDESGMPKERFSAEFPKEGPSILRIQQVVRGDSAAYFCASSPGLGGGSQPQHFGDGTRLSIL.

The chain couples TRBV3-1 (or the pseudogene TRBV3-2) to TRBJ2-7; D may match TRBD1 or TRBD2 (5 bases each). The CDR3 spans 14 residues. Trimming cost V 4 bases and J 2 bases, with 12 bases left between them. CDR1 is LGHDT, CDR2 YNNKEL, per germline (reference sequence). This chain's CDR3 is CASSPPGRTYEQYF. The CDR3 DNA reads as TGTGCCAGCAGCCCTCCGGGACGGACCTACGAGCAGTACTTC.

Only one count was recorded for this clone. V and J are TRBV3-1 (or the pseudogene TRBV3-2) and TRBJ1-3; D is uncertain. Germline CDR1 LGHDT, CDR2 YNNKEL (reference sequence). Trimming removed 4 bases from V and 7 bases from J, with 8 bases in between. The CDR3 length is 12 residues. The CDR3 nucleotides are TGTGCCAGCAGCCCGACGGAGAACACCATATATTTT. Its protein product is CASSPTENTIYF.

V usage is TRBV30 and J usage is TRBJ2-3; D not certain. V was cut by 6 bases and J by 3 bases, with 19 bases left in between. Germline V gene lookup returns CDR1 GTSNPN and CDR2 SVGIG (reference sequence). This CDR3 spans 15 amino acids. The CDR3 nucleotides read TGTGCCTGTACGGGCGCCCTAGGCGGAACAGATACGCAGTATTTT. It encodes CACTGALGGTDTQYF.

V and J are TRBV7-9 and TRBJ1-5; D is possibly TRBD1 (6 bases). Trimming cost V 1 base and J 3 bases, with 10 bases left between them. CDR1 is SEHNR, CDR2 FQNEAQ, per germline (reference sequence). The CDR3 has 15 residues. For the CDR3, the DNA is TGTGCCAGCAGCTTAGAGGGGGTCCCCAATCAGCCCCAGCATTTT. Its protein product is CASSLEGVPNQPQHF.

V is TRBV10-1 and J is TRBJ1-2; no clear D gene. The CDR3 extends over 15 amino acids. V gave up 0 bases and J gave up 7 bases, with 15 bases separating them. Germline V gives CDR1 WNHNN, CDR2 SYGVQD (reference sequence). The CDR3 here is CASSESGRYPSGYTF. CDR3 nucleotide sequence: TGCGCCAGCAGTGAGTCGGGGAGATACCCTAGTGGCTACACCTTC.

The CDR3 nucleotides read TGTGCCAGCAGCTTGCAGGTTGAGACCCAGTACTTC. It specifies CASSLQVETQYF. The chain links TRBV5-6 to TRBJ2-5; no clear D. V shed 1 base and J shed 5 bases, with 6 bases lying between them. CDR1 is SGHDT and CDR2 is YYEEEE in the germline V gene. The CDR3 runs 12 residues.

This clone appeared a single time. The chain joins TRBV28 to TRBJ2-7, with TRBD1 identical over 7 bases. This CDR3 has 13 amino acids. J was trimmed by 6 bases and V by 5 bases; bases with no gene match: 7. Germline V gene sequence: CDR1 MDHEN, CDR2 SYDVKM. The CDR3 DNA sequence: TGTGCCAGCAGTACTACAGGGGTTGGCGAGCAGTACTTC. The encoded protein is CASSTTGVGEQYF.

The CDR3 DNA reads as TGTGCCAGTAGTATGATGGGGGGCAGCGGGGAGCTGTTTTTT. It yields the protein CASSMMGGSGELFF. This chain links TRBV19 with TRBJ2-2; D may correspond to TRBD1 or TRBD2 (6 bases each). Germline lookup yields CDR1 LNHDA and CDR2 SQIVND (reference sequence). The CDR3 runs to 14 residues. V lost 3 bases, J lost 7 bases, and 12 bases lay in between.

The V and J genes are TRBV21-1 and TRBJ2-7; whether TRBD2, the table's D call, matches the DNA was not checked. TRBV21-1 is recorded as a pseudogene. The CDR3 is 13 residues long. CDR3 in amino acids: CASSKGGSGEQYF. For the CDR3, the DNA is TGTGCCAGCAGCAAAGGCGGTAGCGGGGAGCAGTACTTC.

This sequence joins TRBV18 and TRBJ1-6, with 10 bases that match TRBD1. Germline lookup yields CDR1 KGHSH and CDR2 LQKENI. The CDR3 has 15 residues. Trimming at V came to 6 bases and at J to 10 bases, leaving 9 bases not matched to a gene. This CDR3 reads CASSPGTGDESPLHF. CDR3 DNA sequence: TGTGCCAGCTCCCCAGGGACAGGGGACGAATCACCCCTCCACTTT.

This rearrangement joins TRBV7-2 to TRBJ2-1, with 9 positions matching TRBD2. Per germline, CDR1 SGHTA and CDR2 FQGNSA. V trimming: 6 bases; J trimming: 6 bases; junction bases outside the gene matches: 9. This CDR3 comprises 15 residues. As DNA, the CDR3 is TGTGCCAGCAGATGGCGGGAGGGCCAACGCAATGAGCAGTTCTTC. Its protein is CASRWREGQRNEQFF.

This clone has just one count. The V and J genes are TRBV12-3 or TRBV12-4 and TRBJ2-7; 8 bases are a match to TRBD2. Trimming removed 6 bases from V and 7 bases from J; junction bases left unmatched: 8. The CDR3 sequence is 13 residues long. The CDR3 here is CASSPGTSYEQYF. The CDR3 DNA reads TGTGCCAGCAGCCCCGGGACTAGTTATGAGCAGTACTTC.

The chain uses TRBV7-6 and TRBJ1-3; TRBD1 matches 9 bases. This CDR3 is built from 16 residues. Trimming took 5 bases from V and 3 from J; bases not matched to a gene: 8. Per germline, CDR1 SGHVS and CDR2 FNYEAQ. CDR3 bases: TGTGCCAGCAGCCACCGGGACAGGGATAGTGGAAACACCATATATTTT. It encodes CASSHRDRDSGNTIYF.

This clone has only a few counts. V gene TRBV27 combines with J gene TRBJ2-1, with 16 bases aligning to TRBD2. Trimming removed 2 bases from V and 9 bases from J; junction bases left unmatched: 10. The CDR3 spans 18 residues. CDR1 MNHEY and CDR2 SMNVEV come from the germline V gene (reference sequence). The CDR3 sequence: CASSLAGTSGRAPSEQFF. CDR3 nucleotides: TGTGCCAGCAGTTTAGCCGGGACTAGCGGGAGGGCCCCCAGTGAGCAGTTCTTC.

V is TRBV6-2 or TRBV6-3 and J is TRBJ2-7, with 8 bases matching TRBD1. CDR3 length: 14 amino acids. After removal of 6 bases from V and 4 bases from J, the junction contained 8 bases not matched to a gene. Looked up from germline, CDR1 is MNHEY and CDR2 is SVGEGT. CDR3 coding DNA: TGTGCCAGCAGCTTATCCACAGGGGGGTACGAGCAGTACTTC. This translates into CASSLSTGGYEQYF.